The text below deals with one T cell receptor (beta chain). Its antigen is as yet unknown. The V and J ends lost 6 bases and 2 bases, in that order; junction bases with no gene match: 7. Germline V gene sequence: CDR1 MDHEN, CDR2 SYDVKM. This CDR3 is 15 amino acids long. This sample stems from a study of cytomegalovirus exposure and HLA in healthy donors. Study-wide points: Cytomegalovirus status, reportedly, was diagnosed with high specificity and sensitivity by the classifier.

The PCR employed 60 Vbeta primers together with 13 Jbeta primers. Libraries were prepared by immunoSEQ multiplex PCR; TCRdb keeps only in-frame clonotypes and omits some of them. The data contain 150,000 to 200,000 clones, roughly 79% of them seen just once; the ten biggest clones take up nearly 6.5%. The chain employs TRBV28 and TRBJ1-3; 7 bases line up with TRBD1. This clonotype was sampled from a man aged 40-49 years in good health and CMV-seropositive. The sample was PBMCs. The CDR3 nucleotides read TGTGCCAGCAGCACACCCCAGGGGGCTGGAAACACCATATATTTT. This encodes CASSTPQGAGNTIYF. The full variable domain, its missing parts supplied by reference TRBV28 and TRBJ1-3, is DVKVTQSSRYLVKRTGEKVFLECVQDMDHENMFWYRQDPGLGLRLIYFSYDVKMKEKGDIPEGYSVSREKKERFSLILESASTNQTSMYLCASSTPQGAGNTIYFGEGSWLTVV.